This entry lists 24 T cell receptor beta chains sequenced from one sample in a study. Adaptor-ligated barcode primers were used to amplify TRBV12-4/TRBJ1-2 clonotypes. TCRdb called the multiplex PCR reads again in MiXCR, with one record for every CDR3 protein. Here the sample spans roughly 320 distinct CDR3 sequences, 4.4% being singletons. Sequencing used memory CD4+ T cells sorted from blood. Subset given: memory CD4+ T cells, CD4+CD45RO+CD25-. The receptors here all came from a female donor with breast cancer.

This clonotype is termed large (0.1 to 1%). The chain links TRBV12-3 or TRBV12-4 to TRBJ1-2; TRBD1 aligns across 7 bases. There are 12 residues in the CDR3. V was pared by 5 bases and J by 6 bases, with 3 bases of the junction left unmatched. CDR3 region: CASSDRAHGYTF. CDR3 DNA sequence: TGTGCCAGCAGTGACAGGGCCCATGGCTACACCTTC.

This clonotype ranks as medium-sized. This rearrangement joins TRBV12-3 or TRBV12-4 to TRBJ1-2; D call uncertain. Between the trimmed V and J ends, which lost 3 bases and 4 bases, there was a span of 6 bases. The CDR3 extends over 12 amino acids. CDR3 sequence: CASSLQFYGYTF. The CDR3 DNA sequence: TGTGCCAGCAGTTTGCAGTTCTATGGCTACACCTTC.

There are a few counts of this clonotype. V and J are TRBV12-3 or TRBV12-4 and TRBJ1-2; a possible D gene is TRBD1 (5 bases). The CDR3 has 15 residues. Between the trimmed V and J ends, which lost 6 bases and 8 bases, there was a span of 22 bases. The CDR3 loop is CASRLGRGDPGGYTF. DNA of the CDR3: TGTGCCAGCAGGCTAGGGAGGGGCGACCCGGGAGGCTACACCTTC.

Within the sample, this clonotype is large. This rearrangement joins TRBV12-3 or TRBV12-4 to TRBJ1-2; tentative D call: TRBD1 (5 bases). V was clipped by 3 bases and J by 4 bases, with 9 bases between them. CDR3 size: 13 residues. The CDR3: CASSLGLPYGYTF. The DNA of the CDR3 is TGTGCCAGCAGTTTGGGACTCCCCTATGGCTACACCTTC.

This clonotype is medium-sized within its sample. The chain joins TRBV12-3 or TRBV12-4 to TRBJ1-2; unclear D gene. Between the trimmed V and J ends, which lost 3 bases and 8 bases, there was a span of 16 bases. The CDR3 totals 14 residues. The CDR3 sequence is CASSLGSGLGGYTF. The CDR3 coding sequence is TGTGCCAGCAGTTTGGGCAGCGGCTTAGGAGGCTACACCTTC.

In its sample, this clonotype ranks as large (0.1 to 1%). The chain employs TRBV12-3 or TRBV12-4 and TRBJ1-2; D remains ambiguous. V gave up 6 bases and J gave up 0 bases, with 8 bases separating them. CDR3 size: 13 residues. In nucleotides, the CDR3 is TGTGCCAGCAGAAGGGCCACTAACTATGGCTACACCTTC. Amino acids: CASRRATNYGYTF.

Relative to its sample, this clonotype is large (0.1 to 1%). CDR3 amino acids: CASSLEAGEGYTF. CDR3 DNA sequence: TGTGCCAGCAGTTTAGAGGCAGGGGAGGGCTACACCTTC. This chain links TRBV12-3 or TRBV12-4 with TRBJ1-2; D possibly corresponds to TRBD1 (6 bases). V shed 1 base and J shed 8 bases, with 11 bases lying between them. CDR3 length: 13 residues.

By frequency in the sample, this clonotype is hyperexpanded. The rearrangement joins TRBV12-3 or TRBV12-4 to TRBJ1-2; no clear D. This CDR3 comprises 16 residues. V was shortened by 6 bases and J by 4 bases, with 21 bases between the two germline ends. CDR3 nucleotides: TGTGCCAGCAGAAACAACCTCAGAGGGATTAGCTATGGCTACACCTTC. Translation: CASRNNLRGISYGYTF.

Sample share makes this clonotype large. The CDR3 DNA sequence: TGTGCCAGCAGTTTAGTCTCTGAAAATGGCTACACCTTC. It is translated as CASSLVSENGYTF. The V call is TRBV12-3 or TRBV12-4, the J call TRBJ1-2; no reliable D call. The CDR3 loop spans 13 amino acids. The germline V and J ends were trimmed by 1 base and 6 bases, with 9 bases remaining between them.

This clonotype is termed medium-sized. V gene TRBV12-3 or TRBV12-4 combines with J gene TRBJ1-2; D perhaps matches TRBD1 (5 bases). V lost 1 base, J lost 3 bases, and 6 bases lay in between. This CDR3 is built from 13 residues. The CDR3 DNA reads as TGTGCCAGCAGTTTAGGCAGGGACTATGGCTACACCTTC. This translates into CASSLGRDYGYTF.

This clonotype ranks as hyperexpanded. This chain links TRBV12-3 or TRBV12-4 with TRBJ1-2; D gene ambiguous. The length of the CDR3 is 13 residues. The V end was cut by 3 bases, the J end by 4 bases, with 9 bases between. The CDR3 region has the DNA TGTGCCAGCAGTTTGGGCCAGAGCTATGGCTACACCTTC. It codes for CASSLGQSYGYTF.

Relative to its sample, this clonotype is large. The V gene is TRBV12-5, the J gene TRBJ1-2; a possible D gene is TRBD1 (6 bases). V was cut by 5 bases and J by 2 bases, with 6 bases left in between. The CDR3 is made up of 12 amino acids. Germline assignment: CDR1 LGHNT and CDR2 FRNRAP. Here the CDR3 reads CASGDRNYGYTF. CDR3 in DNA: TGTGCTAGTGGTGACAGGAACTATGGCTACACCTTC.

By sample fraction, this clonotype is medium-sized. CDR3 nucleotides: TGTGCCAGCAGCCGGACAGTGGGCACCTATGGCTACACCTTC. Translation gives CASSRTVGTYGYTF. The chain couples TRBV12-3 or TRBV12-4 to TRBJ1-2; TRBD1 is a possible D gene (6 bases). The CDR3 loop spans 14 amino acids. V was cut by 6 bases and J by 4 bases, with 15 bases left in between.

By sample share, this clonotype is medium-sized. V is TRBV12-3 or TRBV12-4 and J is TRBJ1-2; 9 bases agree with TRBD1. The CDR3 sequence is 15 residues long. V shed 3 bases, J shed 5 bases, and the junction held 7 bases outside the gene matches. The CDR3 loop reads CASSFQGQGSYGYTF. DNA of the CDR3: TGTGCCAGCAGTTTTCAAGGACAGGGGTCGTATGGCTACACCTTC.

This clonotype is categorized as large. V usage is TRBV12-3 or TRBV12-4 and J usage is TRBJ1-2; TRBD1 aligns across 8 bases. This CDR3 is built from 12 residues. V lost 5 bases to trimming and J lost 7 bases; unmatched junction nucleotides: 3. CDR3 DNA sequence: TGTGCCAGCAGTAGGACAGGGTCTGGCTACACCTTC. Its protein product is CASSRTGSGYTF.

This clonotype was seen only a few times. CDR3 nucleotides: TGTGCCAGCAGTACCTATAACTATGGCTACACCTTC. Translated: CASSTYNYGYTF. The V gene is TRBV12-3 or TRBV12-4, the J gene TRBJ1-2; D gene unclear. V lost 5 bases and J 1 base, leaving 5 bases between the germline ends. This CDR3 contains 12 residues.

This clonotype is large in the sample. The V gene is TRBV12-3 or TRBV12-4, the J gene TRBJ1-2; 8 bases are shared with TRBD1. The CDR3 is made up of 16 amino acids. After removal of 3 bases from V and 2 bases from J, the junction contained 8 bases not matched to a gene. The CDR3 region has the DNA TGTGCCAGCAGTTTTACAACCGGGACAGGCAACTATGGCTACACCTTC. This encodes CASSFTTGTGNYGYTF.

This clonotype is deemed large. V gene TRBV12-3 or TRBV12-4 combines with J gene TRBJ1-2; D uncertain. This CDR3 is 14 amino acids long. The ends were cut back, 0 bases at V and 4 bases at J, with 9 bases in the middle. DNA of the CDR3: TGTGCCAGCAGTTTAGCGCGGGTGATCTATGGCTACACCTTC. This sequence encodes CASSLARVIYGYTF.

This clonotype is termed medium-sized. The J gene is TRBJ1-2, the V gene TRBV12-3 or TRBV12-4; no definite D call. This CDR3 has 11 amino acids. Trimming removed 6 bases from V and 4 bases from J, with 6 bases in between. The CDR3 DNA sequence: TGTGCCAGCAGCAGCACCTATGGCTACACCTTC. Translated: CASSSTYGYTF.

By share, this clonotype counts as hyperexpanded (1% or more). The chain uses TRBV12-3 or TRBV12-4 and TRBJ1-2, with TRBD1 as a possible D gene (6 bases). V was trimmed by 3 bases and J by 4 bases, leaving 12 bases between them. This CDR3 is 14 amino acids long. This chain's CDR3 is CASSFQGQPYGYTF. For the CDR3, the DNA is TGTGCCAGCAGTTTTCAGGGGCAACCCTATGGCTACACCTTC.

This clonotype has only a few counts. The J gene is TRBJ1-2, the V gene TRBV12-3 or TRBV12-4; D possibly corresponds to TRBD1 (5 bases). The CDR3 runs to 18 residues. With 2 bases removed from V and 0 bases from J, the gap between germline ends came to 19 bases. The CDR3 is CASSLNRWGSGTNYGYTF. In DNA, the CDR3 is TGTGCCAGCAGTTTAAACCGGTGGGGCTCTGGGACTAACTATGGCTACACCTTC.

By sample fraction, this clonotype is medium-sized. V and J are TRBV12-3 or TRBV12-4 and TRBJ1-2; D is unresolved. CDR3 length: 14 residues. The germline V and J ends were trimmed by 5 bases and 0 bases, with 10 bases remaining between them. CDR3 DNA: TGTGCCAGCAGTCTCCGAGATCCTAACTATGGCTACACCTTC. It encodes CASSLRDPNYGYTF.

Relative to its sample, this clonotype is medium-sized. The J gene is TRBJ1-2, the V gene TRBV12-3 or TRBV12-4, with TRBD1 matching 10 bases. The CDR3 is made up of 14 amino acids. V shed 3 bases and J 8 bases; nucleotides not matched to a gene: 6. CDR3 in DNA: TGTGCCAGCAGTTTCGGGACAGGGGCTGGAGGCTACACCTTC. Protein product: CASSFGTGAGGYTF.

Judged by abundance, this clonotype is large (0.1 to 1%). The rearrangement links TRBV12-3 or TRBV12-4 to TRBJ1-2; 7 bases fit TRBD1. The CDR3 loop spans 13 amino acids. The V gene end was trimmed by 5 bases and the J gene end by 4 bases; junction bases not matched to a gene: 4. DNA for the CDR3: TGTGCCAGCAGTCCGACAGGGACCTATGGCTACACCTTC. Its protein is CASSPTGTYGYTF.